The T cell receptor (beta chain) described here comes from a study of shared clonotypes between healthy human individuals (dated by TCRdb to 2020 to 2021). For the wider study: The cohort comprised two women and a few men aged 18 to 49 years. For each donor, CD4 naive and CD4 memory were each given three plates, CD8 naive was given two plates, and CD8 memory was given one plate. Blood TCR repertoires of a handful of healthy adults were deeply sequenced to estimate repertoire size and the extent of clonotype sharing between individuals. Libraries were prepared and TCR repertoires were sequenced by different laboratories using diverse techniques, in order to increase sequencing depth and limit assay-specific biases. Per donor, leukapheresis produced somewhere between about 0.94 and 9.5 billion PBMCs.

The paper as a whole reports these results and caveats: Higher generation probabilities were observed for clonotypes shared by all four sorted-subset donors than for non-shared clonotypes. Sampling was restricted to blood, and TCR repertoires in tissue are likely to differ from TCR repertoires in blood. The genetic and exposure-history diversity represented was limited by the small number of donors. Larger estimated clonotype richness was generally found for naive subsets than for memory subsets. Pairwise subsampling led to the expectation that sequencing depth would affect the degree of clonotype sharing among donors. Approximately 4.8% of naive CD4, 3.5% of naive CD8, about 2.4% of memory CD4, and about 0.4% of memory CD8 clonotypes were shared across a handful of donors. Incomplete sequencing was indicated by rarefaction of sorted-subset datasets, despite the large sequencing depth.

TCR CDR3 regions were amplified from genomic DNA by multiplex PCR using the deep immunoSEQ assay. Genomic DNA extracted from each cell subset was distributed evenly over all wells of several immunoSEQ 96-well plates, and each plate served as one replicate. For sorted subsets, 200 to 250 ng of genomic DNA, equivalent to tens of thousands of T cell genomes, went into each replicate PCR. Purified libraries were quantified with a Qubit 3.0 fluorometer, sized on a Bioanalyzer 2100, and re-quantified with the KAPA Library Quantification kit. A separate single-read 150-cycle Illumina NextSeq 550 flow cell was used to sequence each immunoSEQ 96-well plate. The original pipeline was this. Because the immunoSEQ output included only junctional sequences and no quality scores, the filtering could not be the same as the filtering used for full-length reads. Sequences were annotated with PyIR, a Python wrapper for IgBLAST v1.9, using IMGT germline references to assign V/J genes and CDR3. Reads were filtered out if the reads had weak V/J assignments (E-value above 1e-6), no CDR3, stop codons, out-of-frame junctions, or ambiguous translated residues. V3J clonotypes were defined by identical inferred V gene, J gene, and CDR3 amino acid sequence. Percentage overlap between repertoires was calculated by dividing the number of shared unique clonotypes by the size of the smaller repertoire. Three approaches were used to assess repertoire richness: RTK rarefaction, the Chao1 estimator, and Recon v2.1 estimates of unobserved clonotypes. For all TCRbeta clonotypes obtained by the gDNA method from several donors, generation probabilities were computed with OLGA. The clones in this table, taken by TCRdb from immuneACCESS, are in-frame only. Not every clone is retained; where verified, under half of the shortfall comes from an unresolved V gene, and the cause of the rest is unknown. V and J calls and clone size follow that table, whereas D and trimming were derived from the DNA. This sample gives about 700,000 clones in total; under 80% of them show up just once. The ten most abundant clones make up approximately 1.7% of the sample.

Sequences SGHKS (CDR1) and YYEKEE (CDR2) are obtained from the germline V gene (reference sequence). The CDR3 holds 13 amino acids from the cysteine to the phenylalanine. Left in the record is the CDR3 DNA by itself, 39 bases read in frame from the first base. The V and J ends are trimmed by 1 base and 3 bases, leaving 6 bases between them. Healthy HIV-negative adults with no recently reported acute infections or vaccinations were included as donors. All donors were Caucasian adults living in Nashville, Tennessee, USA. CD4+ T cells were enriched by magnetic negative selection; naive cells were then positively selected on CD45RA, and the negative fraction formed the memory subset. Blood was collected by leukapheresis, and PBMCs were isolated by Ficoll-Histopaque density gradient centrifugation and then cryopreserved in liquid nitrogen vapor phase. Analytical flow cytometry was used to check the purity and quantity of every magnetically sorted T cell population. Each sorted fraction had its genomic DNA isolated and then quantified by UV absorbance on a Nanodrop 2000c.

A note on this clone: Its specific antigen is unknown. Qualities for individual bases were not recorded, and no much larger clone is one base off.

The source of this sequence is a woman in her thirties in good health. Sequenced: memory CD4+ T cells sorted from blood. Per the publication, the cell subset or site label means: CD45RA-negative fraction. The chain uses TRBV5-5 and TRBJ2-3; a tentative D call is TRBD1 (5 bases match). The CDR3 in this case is CASSLSGTDTQYF. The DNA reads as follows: TGTGCCAGCAGCTTGTCAGGGACAGATACGCAGTATTTT. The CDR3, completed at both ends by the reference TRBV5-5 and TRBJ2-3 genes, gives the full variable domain DAGVTQSPTHLIKTRGQQVTLRCSPISGHKSVSWYQQVLGQGPQFIFQYYEKEERGRGNFPDRFSARQFPNYSSELNVNALLLGDSALYLCASSLSGTDTQYFGPGTRLTVL.